A selection of T cell receptor beta chains follows, all from one sample in a study of PD-L1 blockade in urothelial cancer. Assay: immunoSEQ multiplex PCR; the TCRdb copy retains only in-frame clones and omits some. The data show 50,000 to 55,000 clones, with around 84% seen just once and over 20% held by the top ten. Sequenced here: PBMCs, sampled around atezolizumab (anti-PD-L1) treatment. The receptor set was obtained from a man between 60 and 75 years old with urothelial cancer. Each CDR3 is given with its conserved first and last residue. D genes are given only for firm matches. Clone size is shown for a subset of rows, as once, few, many or a class of expanded clone.

cdr3_aa: CASRSQTGTGRRGVDGYTF; cdr3_nt: TGTGCCAGCAGGTCACAAACCGGGACAGGGCGGCGGGGGGTGGATGGCTACACCTTC; j_call: TRBJ1-2; v_call: TRBV5-4; d_call: TRBD1; clone_size: NA
cdr3_aa: CASSVFSGQNTEAFF; cdr3_nt: TGTGCCAGCAGCGTATTCTCGGGACAGAACACTGAAGCTTTCTTT; j_call: TRBJ1-1; v_call: TRBV9; d_call: NA; clone_size: NA
cdr3_aa: CASSHDAGTGLREKLFF; cdr3_nt: TGTGCCAGCAGCCACGATGCCGGGACAGGGCTCAGGGAAAAACTGTTTTTT; j_call: TRBJ1-4; v_call: TRBV14; d_call: TRBD1; clone_size: NA
cdr3_aa: CASSVDHRPGQVYNSPLHF; cdr3_nt: TGTGCCAGCAGCGTAGATCATCGTCCAGGACAGGTCTATAATTCACCCCTCCACTTT; j_call: TRBJ1-6; v_call: TRBV9; d_call: TRBD1; clone_size: NA
cdr3_aa: CASSPDGGNYGYTF; cdr3_nt: TGTGCCAGCTCACCGGATGGGGGGAACTATGGCTACACCTTC; j_call: TRBJ1-2; v_call: TRBV18; d_call: NA; clone_size: few
cdr3_aa: CASSLDGTENQPQHF; cdr3_nt: TGCGCCAGCAGCTTGGATGGGACAGAAAATCAGCCCCAGCATTTT; j_call: TRBJ1-5; v_call: TRBV5-1; d_call: TRBD1; clone_size: NA
cdr3_aa: CASSPPSTYEQYF; cdr3_nt: TGTGCCAGCTCACCACCGAGCACCTACGAGCAGTACTTC; j_call: TRBJ2-7; v_call: TRBV18; d_call: NA; clone_size: NA
cdr3_aa: CASSVQTGAYEQYF; cdr3_nt: TGTGCCAGCAGTGTTCAGACAGGCGCCTACGAGCAGTACTTC; j_call: TRBJ2-7; v_call: TRBV6-1; d_call: NA; clone_size: few
cdr3_aa: CASSSGQGAWDEQFF; cdr3_nt: TGCGCCAGCAGCTCGGGACAGGGGGCTTGGGATGAGCAGTTCTTC; j_call: TRBJ2-1; v_call: TRBV5-1; d_call: TRBD1; clone_size: NA
cdr3_aa: CASSVAFLDEQFF; cdr3_nt: TGTGCCAGCAGCGTAGCGTTTTTAGATGAGCAGTTCTTC; j_call: TRBJ2-1; v_call: TRBV9; d_call: NA; clone_size: NA
cdr3_aa: CASSPRIVNTGELFF; cdr3_nt: TGTGCCAGCAGCCCCCGCATAGTCAACACCGGGGAGCTGTTTTTT; j_call: TRBJ2-2; v_call: TRBV14; d_call: NA; clone_size: NA
cdr3_aa: CAWGLEYSNQPQHF; cdr3_nt: TGTGCCTGGGGCTTGGAGTATAGCAATCAGCCCCAGCATTTT; j_call: TRBJ1-5; v_call: TRBV30; d_call: NA; clone_size: NA